The rows below give T cell receptor beta chains drawn from one sample of a study of blood T cell repertoires in COVID-19. TCRdb keeps only in-frame clones here, not all; method: immunoSEQ multiplex PCR. Of around 94,000 clones in the sample, more than 65% were seen once. The specimen was peripheral blood. The receptors shown here come from a man between 60 and 70 years old with acute or convalescent COVID-19. The CDR3 runs from the conserved cysteine through the conserved F or W. The order of the fields is V gene, J gene, D gene, clone size, CDR3 protein, CDR3 DNA. A D gene is named only where the DNA matches it firmly. The size field is filled for only some rows; it gives once, few, many or a size class.

V gene: TRBV12-3/TRBV12-4
J gene: TRBJ1-2
D gene: TRBD1
clone size: once
CDR3 protein: CASSSGTDGYTF
CDR3 DNA: TGTGCCAGCAGTTCCGGGACAGATGGCTACACCTTC

V gene: TRBV2
J gene: TRBJ1-5
D gene: .
clone size: .
CDR3 protein: CASSDVSGNQPQHF
CDR3 DNA: TGTGCCAGCAGTGACGTCAGCGGCAATCAGCCCCAGCATTTT

V gene: TRBV2
J gene: TRBJ2-7
D gene: TRBD1
clone size: .
CDR3 protein: CASRDRGLEQYF
CDR3 DNA: TGTGCCAGCAGGGACAGGGGGCTCGAGCAGTACTTC

V gene: TRBV5-1
J gene: TRBJ2-7
D gene: .
clone size: .
CDR3 protein: CASSLVQDGEQYF
CDR3 DNA: TGCGCCAGCAGCTTGGTACAAGACGGGGAGCAGTACTTC

V gene: TRBV6-5
J gene: TRBJ1-6
D gene: .
clone size: .
CDR3 protein: CASRITGINSPLHF
CDR3 DNA: TGTGCCAGCAGGATTACAGGGATTAATTCACCCCTCCACTTT

V gene: TRBV28
J gene: TRBJ1-6
D gene: .
clone size: once
CDR3 protein: CASSLSQGRHSPLHF
CDR3 DNA: TGTGCCAGCAGTTTATCACAGGGTAGACATTCACCCCTCCACTTT

V gene: TRBV7-6
J gene: TRBJ2-1
D gene: .
clone size: .
CDR3 protein: CASSLSGSYNEQFF
CDR3 DNA: TGTGCCAGCAGCTTGTCGGGGTCCTACAATGAGCAGTTCTTC

V gene: TRBV4-1
J gene: TRBJ2-5
D gene: .
clone size: once
CDR3 protein: CASSYERMPTGTQYF
CDR3 DNA: TGCGCCAGCAGCTACGAAAGGATGCCCACGGGGACCCAGTACTTC

V gene: TRBV4-3
J gene: TRBJ1-1
D gene: .
clone size: .
CDR3 protein: CASSQAGDGTEAFF
CDR3 DNA: TGCGCCAGCAGCCAAGCCGGAGACGGCACTGAAGCTTTCTTT

V gene: TRBV6-1
J gene: TRBJ2-7
D gene: TRBD1
clone size: .
CDR3 protein: CASSETGQGVYEQYF
CDR3 DNA: TGTGCCAGCAGTGAAACAGGACAGGGAGTCTACGAGCAGTACTTC

V gene: TRBV6-5
J gene: TRBJ1-2
D gene: TRBD1
clone size: .
CDR3 protein: CASRTGTGVGYTF
CDR3 DNA: TGTGCCAGCAGGACCGGGACAGGGGTTGGCTACACCTTC

V gene: TRBV7-2
J gene: TRBJ1-1
D gene: .
clone size: .
CDR3 protein: CASSLDRLAEAFF
CDR3 DNA: TGTGCCAGCAGCTTAGACAGGTTGGCTGAAGCTTTCTTT

V gene: TRBV5-6
J gene: TRBJ1-2
D gene: .
clone size: .
CDR3 protein: CASSPGGGYGYTF
CDR3 DNA: TGTGCCAGCAGCCCGGGGGGGGGCTATGGCTACACCTTC

V gene: TRBV7-2
J gene: TRBJ2-7
D gene: .
clone size: .
CDR3 protein: CASSLAVGGQGYSYEQYF
CDR3 DNA: TGTGCCAGCAGCTTAGCGGTGGGAGGTCAGGGATACTCCTACGAGCAGTACTTC

V gene: TRBV19
J gene: TRBJ2-1
D gene: TRBD2
clone size: .
CDR3 protein: CASSISGTSGSYNEQFF
CDR3 DNA: TGTGCCAGTAGTATAAGCGGGACTAGCGGCTCCTACAATGAGCAGTTCTTC

V gene: TRBV5-1
J gene: TRBJ1-1
D gene: TRBD1
clone size: .
CDR3 protein: CASSFSGQGATEAFF
CDR3 DNA: TGCGCCAGCAGCTTCAGTGGGCAGGGGGCTACCGAAGCTTTCTTT

V gene: TRBV5-6
J gene: TRBJ1-2
D gene: .
clone size: few
CDR3 protein: CASSLGGPLFPYGYTF
CDR3 DNA: TGTGCCAGCAGCTTAGGGGGACCGCTCTTCCCCTATGGCTACACCTTC

V gene: TRBV6-2/TRBV6-3
J gene: TRBJ2-7
D gene: .
clone size: .
CDR3 protein: CASSPSGSGNPYEQYF
CDR3 DNA: TGTGCCAGCAGTCCCTCCGGGTCAGGGAACCCCTACGAGCAGTACTTC

V gene: TRBV29-1
J gene: TRBJ2-5
D gene: .
clone size: .
CDR3 protein: CSVPLEGTQYF
CDR3 DNA: TGCAGCGTCCCACTAGAGGGGACCCAGTACTTC

V gene: TRBV9
J gene: TRBJ2-2
D gene: .
clone size: .
CDR3 protein: CASGQSNTGELFF
CDR3 DNA: TGTGCCAGCGGACAGTCGAACACCGGGGAGCTGTTTTTT

V gene: TRBV6-5
J gene: TRBJ1-2
D gene: .
clone size: .
CDR3 protein: CASNQGDNYGYTF
CDR3 DNA: TGTGCCAGCAATCAGGGCGATAACTATGGCTACACCTTC

V gene: TRBV9
J gene: TRBJ1-5
D gene: .
clone size: .
CDR3 protein: CASSVGWGGGDDQPQHF
CDR3 DNA: TGTGCCAGCAGCGTAGGATGGGGGGGTGGTGACGATCAGCCCCAGCATTTT

V gene: TRBV2
J gene: TRBJ2-7
D gene: .
clone size: .
CDR3 protein: CASSERDNLYEQYF
CDR3 DNA: TGTGCCAGCAGTGAACGGGACAATCTCTACGAGCAGTACTTC

V gene: TRBV5-6
J gene: TRBJ1-6
D gene: TRBD1
clone size: .
CDR3 protein: CASSFRTGRISPLHF
CDR3 DNA: TGTGCCAGCAGCTTCAGGACAGGGAGGATTTCACCCCTCCACTTT

V gene: TRBV5-1
J gene: TRBJ2-1
D gene: TRBD2
clone size: once
CDR3 protein: CASSWTRDEQFF
CDR3 DNA: TGCGCCAGCAGCTGGACTAGGGATGAGCAGTTCTTC

V gene: TRBV5-1
J gene: TRBJ1-4
D gene: .
clone size: .
CDR3 protein: CASRPGQSPINEKLFF
CDR3 DNA: TGCGCCAGCAGACCCGGACAGTCTCCCATTAATGAAAAACTGTTTTTT

V gene: TRBV2
J gene: TRBJ1-5
D gene: TRBD1
clone size: few
CDR3 protein: CASSEATGGESNQPQHF
CDR3 DNA: TGTGCCAGCAGTGAAGCGACAGGGGGCGAGAGCAATCAGCCCCAGCATTTT

V gene: TRBV3-1/TRBV3-2
J gene: TRBJ1-1
D gene: .
clone size: .
CDR3 protein: CASREKTEAFF
CDR3 DNA: TGTGCCAGCAGAGAGAAGACTGAAGCTTTCTTT

V gene: TRBV18
J gene: TRBJ1-2
D gene: TRBD1
clone size: few
CDR3 protein: CASSTRGLPHGYTF
CDR3 DNA: TGTGCCAGCTCAACCAGGGGGCTACCCCATGGCTACACCTTC

V gene: TRBV5-1
J gene: TRBJ1-6
D gene: TRBD1
clone size: once
CDR3 protein: CASSVDRDSPLHF
CDR3 DNA: TGCGCCAGCAGCGTTGACAGGGATTCACCCCTCCACTTT

V gene: TRBV6-6
J gene: TRBJ2-6
D gene: .
clone size: .
CDR3 protein: CASSQRTARSGANVLTF
CDR3 DNA: TGTGCCAGCAGTCAAAGGACAGCCCGCTCTGGGGCCAACGTCCTGACTTTC

V gene: TRBV5-8
J gene: TRBJ1-1
D gene: TRBD1
clone size: .
CDR3 protein: CASSYEQGAEAFF
CDR3 DNA: TGTGCCAGCAGTTACGAACAGGGGGCTGAAGCTTTCTTT

V gene: TRBV14
J gene: TRBJ1-3
D gene: .
clone size: .
CDR3 protein: CASSQELRGGNTIYF
CDR3 DNA: TGTGCCAGCAGCCAAGAATTAAGGGGAGGAAACACCATATATTTT

V gene: TRBV4-1
J gene: TRBJ2-7
D gene: .
clone size: few
CDR3 protein: CASSRRPGGLDEQYF
CDR3 DNA: TGCGCCAGCAGCCGGAGGCCTGGCGGTTTGGACGAGCAGTACTTC

V gene: TRBV11-2
J gene: TRBJ2-1
D gene: .
clone size: .
CDR3 protein: CASSFSANNEQFF
CDR3 DNA: TGTGCCAGCAGCTTTAGTGCCAACAATGAGCAGTTCTTC

V gene: TRBV19
J gene: TRBJ2-1
D gene: .
clone size: .
CDR3 protein: CASSIVPGYNEQFF
CDR3 DNA: TGTGCCAGTAGTATAGTACCCGGGTACAATGAGCAGTTCTTC

V gene: TRBV5-4
J gene: TRBJ1-1
D gene: TRBD1
clone size: .
CDR3 protein: CASRLQGTEAFF
CDR3 DNA: TGTGCCAGCAGGTTACAGGGGACTGAAGCTTTCTTT

V gene: TRBV11-1
J gene: TRBJ2-1
D gene: TRBD1
clone size: .
CDR3 protein: CASSLEYGTAYNEQFF
CDR3 DNA: TGTGCCAGCAGCTTAGAGTACGGGACAGCTTACAATGAGCAGTTCTTC

V gene: TRBV7-2
J gene: TRBJ2-7
D gene: .
clone size: .
CDR3 protein: CASSYTGTSYEQYF
CDR3 DNA: TGTGCCAGCAGCTACACAGGGACATCCTACGAGCAGTACTTC

V gene: TRBV10-3
J gene: TRBJ2-6
D gene: TRBD1
clone size: .
CDR3 protein: CASGQLNSGANVLTF
CDR3 DNA: TGTGCCTCGGGACAGTTAAACTCTGGGGCCAACGTCCTGACTTTC

V gene: TRBV2
J gene: TRBJ1-1
D gene: .
clone size: once
CDR3 protein: CASTSSYTEAFF
CDR3 DNA: TGTGCCAGCACATCCAGTTACACTGAAGCTTTCTTT

V gene: TRBV19
J gene: TRBJ1-2
D gene: TRBD1
clone size: once
CDR3 protein: CASRVSRGKVGYTF
CDR3 DNA: TGTGCCAGTAGAGTCAGCAGGGGGAAAGTCGGCTACACCTTC

V gene: TRBV18
J gene: TRBJ2-7
D gene: TRBD1
clone size: .
CDR3 protein: CASSPDRGPYEQYF
CDR3 DNA: TGTGCCAGCTCACCGGACAGGGGACCCTACGAGCAGTACTTC

V gene: TRBV6-6
J gene: TRBJ1-1
D gene: .
clone size: .
CDR3 protein: CASSPLGAEAFF
CDR3 DNA: TGTGCCAGCAGCCCCCTAGGGGCTGAAGCTTTCTTT

V gene: TRBV3-1/TRBV3-2
J gene: TRBJ2-2
D gene: TRBD2
clone size: .
CDR3 protein: CASSQSGGAGTGELFF
CDR3 DNA: TGTGCCAGCAGCCAGAGCGGGGGGGCCGGCACCGGGGAGCTGTTTTTT

V gene: TRBV10-3
J gene: TRBJ2-1
D gene: TRBD1
clone size: .
CDR3 protein: CAIRLQGTRSSYNEQFF
CDR3 DNA: TGTGCCATCAGATTACAGGGGACCCGAAGCTCCTACAATGAGCAGTTCTTC

V gene: TRBV14
J gene: TRBJ2-3
D gene: .
clone size: .
CDR3 protein: CASSQNRGTDTQYF
CDR3 DNA: TGTGCCAGCAGCCAAAACCGGGGCACAGATACGCAGTATTTT